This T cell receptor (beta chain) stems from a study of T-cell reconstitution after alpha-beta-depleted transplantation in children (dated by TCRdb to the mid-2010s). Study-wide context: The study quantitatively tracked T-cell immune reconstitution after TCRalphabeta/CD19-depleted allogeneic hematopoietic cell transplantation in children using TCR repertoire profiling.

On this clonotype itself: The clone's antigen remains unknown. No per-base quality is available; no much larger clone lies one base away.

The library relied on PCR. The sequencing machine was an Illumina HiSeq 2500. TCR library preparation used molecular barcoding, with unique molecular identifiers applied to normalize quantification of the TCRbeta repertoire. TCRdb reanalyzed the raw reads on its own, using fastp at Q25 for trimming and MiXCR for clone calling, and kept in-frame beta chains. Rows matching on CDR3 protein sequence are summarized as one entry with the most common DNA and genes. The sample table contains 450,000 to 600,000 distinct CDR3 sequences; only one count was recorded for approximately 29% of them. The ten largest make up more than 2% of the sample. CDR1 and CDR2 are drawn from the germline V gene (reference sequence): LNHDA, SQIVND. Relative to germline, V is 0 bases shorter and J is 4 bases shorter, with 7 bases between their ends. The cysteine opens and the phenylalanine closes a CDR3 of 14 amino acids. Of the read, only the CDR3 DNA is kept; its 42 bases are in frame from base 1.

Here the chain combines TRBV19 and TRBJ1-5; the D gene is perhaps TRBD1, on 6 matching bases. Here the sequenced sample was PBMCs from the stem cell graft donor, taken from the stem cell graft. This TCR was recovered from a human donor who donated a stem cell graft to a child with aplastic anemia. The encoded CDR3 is CASSIEGANQPQHF. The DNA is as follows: TGTGCCAGTAGTATAGAGGGGGCTAATCAGCCCCAGCATTTT.